The subject of this entry is one T cell receptor beta chain. Its antigen is undetermined. A much larger clone differs by one base, so this may be a read error. This record comes from a study of glioma-infiltrating T cells. The CDR3 sequence is 15 residues long. Trimming pared 3 bases from V and 3 bases from J, leaving 15 bases between. Germline lookup yields CDR1 LNHDA and CDR2 SQIVND (reference sequence). The study, taken as a whole, reports: Very few CDR3 sequences were shared between tissue and blood. Gliomas, especially low-grade, showed above-expected tissue-blood divergence; non-neoplastic patients showed below.

Amplification of TCR alpha and beta CDR3 regions from RNA used iRepertoire nested multiplex PCR. One-step reverse transcription and amplification started from about 100-400 ng of tissue mRNA or PBMC total RNA. TCRdb called the multiplex PCR reads again in MiXCR, with one record for every CDR3 protein. The profile shows tens of thousands of distinct CDR3 sequences, around 40% of them singletons. V usage is TRBV19 and J usage is TRBJ2-7, with a weak D call TRBD1 (5 bases). The material sequenced was glioma tissue, nonneoplastic brain tissue, or PBMCs (not recorded which). This TCR came from a human donor with low-grade glioma or glioblastoma, undergoing nonglioma brain surgery, or in good health (not recorded which). The CDR3 is CASSMSDNSGYEQYF. The CDR3 nucleotides are TGTGCCAGTAGTATGTCGGACAACTCTGGCTACGAGCAGTACTTC.